Given below is one TCR beta chain in context. The source of the sample is a study of blood T cell repertoires in COVID-19. Overall study context: Samples of COVID-19 (acute and convalescent) were obtained from the United States, Italy and Spain. Sources were T cells, B-cell-depleted T cells, or PBMCs; the material itself was cDNA or gDNA.

Under the authors' procedure: Nucleated cell number was recorded as an estimate derived from reference gene primer amplification. Using immunoSEQ multiplex PCR, the repertoire was profiled, and TCRdb retains in-frame clones only, with some absent. That table furnishes V, J and clone size, whereas the DNA furnished D and trimming. The sample carries a few hundred thousand clones, roughly 82% recorded once. Sequencing used peripheral blood. This receptor was obtained from a middle-aged man who had recovered from COVID-19.

The CDR3 here is CASSQSGRGKTQYF. CDR3 sequence (DNA): TGTGCCAGCAGCCAATCAGGCAGGGGGAAGACCCAGTACTTC. The V call is TRBV16, the J call TRBJ2-5, with TRBD1 matching 7 bases. The V and J ends lost 0 bases and 6 bases, in that order; junction bases with no gene match: 4. CDR3 length: 14 amino acids. Germline V gives CDR1 KGHSY, CDR2 FQNENV.